This TCR beta chain emerged from a study of human T cells and chemical hapten exposure. This clonotype was observed at least ten times. TCRdb recomputed calls from the RACE reads with MiXCR, one row per CDR3 protein. This sample carries under 100,000 distinct CDR3 sequences, more than 9.5% of them seen once, and the ten largest clones take 3.2%. Looked up from germline, CDR1 is MNHEY and CDR2 is SVGAGI. Trimming cost V 0 bases and J 9 bases; bases outside gene matches: 8. CDR3 size: 17 residues. Regarding time point: patch test 2, 6 weeks after DPC sensitization. The treatment is: therapeutic diphenylcyclopropenone sensitization with weekly scalp DPC.

The chain couples TRBV6-5 to TRBJ1-6; 10 positions agree with TRBD1. This receptor was identified in a middle-aged woman with alopecia areata. Some clones in this sample may be carry-over from other donors' samples. This specimen was whole blood, taken in connection with sensitization to the hapten diphenylcyclopropenone (DPC). CDR3 sequence reads: CASSYSRGQGPGSPLHF. In DNA, the CDR3 is TGTGCCAGCAGTTACTCAAGGGGACAGGGGCCAGGTTCACCCCTCCACTTT.